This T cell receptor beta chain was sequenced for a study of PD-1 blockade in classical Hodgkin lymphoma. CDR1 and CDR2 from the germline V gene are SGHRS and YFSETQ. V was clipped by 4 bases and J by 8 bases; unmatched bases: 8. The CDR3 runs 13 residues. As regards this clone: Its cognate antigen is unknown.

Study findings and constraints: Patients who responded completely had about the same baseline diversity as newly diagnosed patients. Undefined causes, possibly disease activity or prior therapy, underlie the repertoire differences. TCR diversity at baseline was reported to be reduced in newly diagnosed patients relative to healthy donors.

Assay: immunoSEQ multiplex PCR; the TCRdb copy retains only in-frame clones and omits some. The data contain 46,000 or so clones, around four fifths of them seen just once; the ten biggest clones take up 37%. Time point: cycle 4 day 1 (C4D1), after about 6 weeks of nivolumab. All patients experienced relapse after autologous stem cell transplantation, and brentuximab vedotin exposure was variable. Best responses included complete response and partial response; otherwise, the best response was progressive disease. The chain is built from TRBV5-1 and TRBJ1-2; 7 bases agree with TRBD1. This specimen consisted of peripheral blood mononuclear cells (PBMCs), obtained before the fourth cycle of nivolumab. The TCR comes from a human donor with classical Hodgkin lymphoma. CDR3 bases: TGCGCCAGCAGCCCCGACGGACAGGAAGGCTACACCTTC. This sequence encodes CASSPDGQEGYTF. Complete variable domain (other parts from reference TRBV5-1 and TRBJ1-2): KAGVTQTPRYLIKTRGQQVTLSCSPISGHRSVSWYQQTPGQGLQFLFEYFSETQRNKGNFPGRFSGRQFSNSRSEMNVSTLELGDSALYLCASSPDGQEGYTFGSGTRLTVV.